This T cell receptor beta chain was identified in a study of blood T cell repertoires in COVID-19. About the research overall: COVID-19 samples, acute and convalescent, were from the United States, Italy and Spain. T cells, B-cell-depleted T cells, or PBMCs provided the cDNA or gDNA that served as material.

Clones were sequenced by immunoSEQ multiplex PCR, and TCRdb holds only the in-frame ones, with some missing. Here the sample spans approximately 260,000 clones, approximately 87% being singletons. CDR3 size: 15 residues. The V and J ends lost 3 bases and 5 bases respectively, with 14 bases between them. Germline V gene lookup returns CDR1 LNHDA and CDR2 SQIVND (reference sequence). The sample consisted of peripheral blood. This chain joins TRBV19 and TRBJ1-3, with D unclear. The sequence came from a man aged 55 to 69 who had recovered from COVID-19. The CDR3 here is CASSIQAGSRNTIYF. CDR3 nucleotide sequence: TGTGCCAGTAGTATCCAGGCCGGCTCGCGAAACACCATATATTTT. Full variable domain (remainder filled in from reference TRBV19 and TRBJ1-3): DGGITQSPKYLFRKEGQNVTLSCEQNLNHDAMYWYRQDPGQGLRLIYYSQIVNDFQKGDIAEGYSVSREKKESFPLTVTSAQKNPTAFYLCASSIQAGSRNTIYFGEGSWLTVV.